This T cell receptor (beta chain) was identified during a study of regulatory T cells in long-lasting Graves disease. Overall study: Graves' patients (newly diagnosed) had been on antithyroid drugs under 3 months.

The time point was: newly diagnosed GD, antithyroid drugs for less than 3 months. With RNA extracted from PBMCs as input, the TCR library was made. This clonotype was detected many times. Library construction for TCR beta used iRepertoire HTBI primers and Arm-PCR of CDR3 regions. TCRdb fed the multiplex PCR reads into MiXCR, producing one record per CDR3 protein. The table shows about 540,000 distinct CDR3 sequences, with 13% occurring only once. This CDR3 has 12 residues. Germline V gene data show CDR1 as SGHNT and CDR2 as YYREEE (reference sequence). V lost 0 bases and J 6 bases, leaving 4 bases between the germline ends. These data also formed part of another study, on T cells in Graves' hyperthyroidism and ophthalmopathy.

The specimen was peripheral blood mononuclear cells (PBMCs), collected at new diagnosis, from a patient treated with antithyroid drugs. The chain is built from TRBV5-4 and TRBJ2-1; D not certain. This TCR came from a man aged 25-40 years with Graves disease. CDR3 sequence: CASSLGGNEQFF. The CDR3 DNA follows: TGTGCCAGCAGCTTGGGTGGCAATGAGCAGTTCTTC. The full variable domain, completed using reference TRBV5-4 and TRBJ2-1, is ETGVTQSPTHLIKTRGQQVTLRCSSQSGHNTVSWYQQALGQGPQFIFQYYREEENGRGNFPPRFSGLQFPNYSSELNVNALELDDSALYLCASSLGGNEQFFGPGTRLTVL.